The 4 T cell receptor beta chains below were found in one sample sequenced in a study of cytomegalovirus exposure and HLA in healthy donors. The study ran its PCR with 60 Vbeta and 13 Jbeta primers. TCRdb's table, derived via immunoSEQ multiplex PCR, lists solely in-frame clones and lacks some. Of 80,000 to 100,000 clones listed, 55% to 75% are singletons. The material sequenced was PBMCs. These receptors all stem from a man aged 50-60 years in good health and CMV-seronegative.

The genes are TRBV28 and TRBJ1-2, with D unresolved. Germline V gives CDR1 MDHEN, CDR2 SYDVKM. V lost 1 base and J lost 0, with 12 bases in between. This CDR3 contains 16 residues. Written as DNA, the CDR3 is TGTGCCAGCAGTTTATTTTCGAGTCAAGCTAACTATGGCTACACCTTC. This gives the protein CASSLFSSQANYGYTF.

The chain combines TRBV21-1 with TRBJ2-1; the DNA was not compared with TRBD2, the D call given in the table. TRBV21-1 is deemed a pseudogene. This CDR3 spans 16 amino acids. DNA of the CDR3: TGTGCCAGCAGCAAAGACGGTGTAGTTTTGAACAATGAGCAGTTCTTC. Amino acid sequence: CASSKDGVVLNNEQFF.

This rearrangement joins TRBV4-1 to TRBJ1-1; D not resolved. CDR3 length equals 13 residues. V lost 0 bases and J lost 6, with 8 bases in between. Germline V gene sequence: CDR1 MGHRA, CDR2 YSYEKL. The CDR3 loop is CASSQDPSSEAFF. As DNA, the CDR3 is TGCGCCAGCAGCCAAGATCCCTCCTCTGAAGCTTTCTTT.

This chain joins TRBV5-4 and TRBJ1-2; 7 bases fit TRBD1. The V gene end was trimmed by 3 bases and the J gene end by 5 bases; junction bases not matched to a gene: 13. CDR1 is SGHNT, CDR2 YYREEE, per germline (reference sequence). The CDR3 extends over 16 amino acids. The CDR3 sequence is CASSSNRGAVGYGYTF. The CDR3 DNA is TGTGCCAGCAGCTCGAACAGGGGAGCTGTTGGGTATGGCTACACCTTC. Complete variable domain (other parts from reference TRBV5-4 and TRBJ1-2): ETGVTQSPTHLIKTRGQQVTLRCSSQSGHNTVSWYQQALGQGPQFIFQYYREEENGRGNFPPRFSGLQFPNYSSELNVNALELDDSALYLCASSSNRGAVGYGYTFGSGTRLTVV.